These T cell receptor beta chains were read from a single sample in a study of blood T cell repertoires in COVID-19. Sequencing was performed with immunoSEQ multiplex PCR; in TCRdb, only in-frame clones are kept and a portion is missing. The sample holds roughly 240,000 clones, about four fifths seen once. The sample consisted of PBMCs or T cells enriched from blood (not recorded which). The receptors derive from a woman aged 40-49 years who had been exposed to COVID-19. Each CDR3 is given with its conserved first and last residue. Fields, in order: V gene, clone size, D gene, J gene, CDR3 length, CDR3 protein, CDR3 DNA. A D gene is named only where the DNA matches it firmly. Where a row states a size, it is once, few, many or the class of an expanded clone; other rows omit it.

>TRBV2|.|.|TRBJ1-5|13
CASSAGLSQPQHF
TGTGCCAGCAGTGCAGGGTTGAGTCAGCCCCAGCATTTT
>TRBV14|.|.|TRBJ1-6|15
CASSLQDRYNSPLHF
TGTGCCAGCAGCTTACAGGACAGATATAATTCACCCCTCCACTTT
>TRBV16|.|.|TRBJ1-1|13
CASSARQVVSAFF
TGTGCCAGCAGCGCGAGACAAGTCGTTTCAGCTTTCTTT
>TRBV3-1/TRBV3-2|.|TRBD1|TRBJ1-2|14
CASSPTGGGYGYTF
TGTGCCAGCAGCCCGACAGGGGGGGGCTATGGCTACACCTTC
>TRBV3-1/TRBV3-2|.|TRBD2|TRBJ2-1|15
CASSWWRGDYNEQFF
TGTGCCAGCAGCTGGTGGCGGGGGGACTACAATGAGCAGTTCTTC
>TRBV3-1/TRBV3-2|.|.|TRBJ1-2|14
CASSHGPRNYGYTF
TGTGCCAGCAGCCACGGTCCAAGAAACTATGGCTACACCTTC
>TRBV5-1|.|TRBD1|TRBJ2-2|17
CASSLVMGQGNTGELFF
TGCGCCAGCAGCTTGGTAATGGGACAGGGGAACACCGGGGAGCTGTTTTTT
>TRBV2|many|TRBD1|TRBJ1-2|17
CASIRNWGTGSPNGYTF
TGTGCCAGCATTCGAAATTGGGGGACAGGTAGTCCCAATGGCTACACCTTC
>TRBV5-6|.|.|TRBJ2-5|16
CASSLAVETVEETQYF
TGTGCCAGCAGCTTGGCCGTGGAGACTGTTGAAGAGACCCAGTACTTC
>TRBV2|.|TRBD2|TRBJ2-2|17
CASSEFSLAGNTGELFF
TGTGCCAGCAGTGAGTTTAGTCTAGCGGGTAACACCGGGGAGCTGTTTTTT
>TRBV7-9|.|TRBD1|TRBJ1-5|14
CASSRDSRNQPQHF
TGTGCCAGCAGCCGGGACAGCCGTAATCAGCCCCAGCATTTT
>TRBV5-1|.|.|TRBJ1-1|18
CASSLGGWAKTLNTEAFF
TGCGCCAGCAGCTTGGGGGGCTGGGCGAAGACTCTGAACACTGAAGCTTTCTTT
>TRBV9|.|.|TRBJ1-4|14
CASSPREANEKLFF
TGTGCCAGCAGTCCGAGGGAGGCTAATGAAAAACTGTTTTTT
>TRBV6-4|.|.|TRBJ2-1|15
CASKTSAGSYNEQFF
TGTGCCAGCAAAACCTCAGCGGGCTCCTACAATGAGCAGTTCTTC
>TRBV6-2/TRBV6-3|once|TRBD2|TRBJ2-1|17
CASSYQTPGLAGSEQFF
TGTGCCAGCAGTTACCAGACCCCGGGACTAGCGGGGAGTGAGCAGTTCTTC
>TRBV7-2|few|.|TRBJ1-5|14
CASSLDTGNQPQHF
TGTGCCAGCAGCTTGGACACTGGCAATCAGCCCCAGCATTTT
>TRBV12-5|.|.|TRBJ2-1|15
CASGSSTVSYNEQFF
TGTGCTAGTGGTTCCTCTACGGTCTCCTACAATGAGCAGTTCTTC
>TRBV7-2|.|.|TRBJ2-3|15
CASSLGTASTDTQYF
TGTGCCAGCAGCTTAGGGACAGCTAGCACAGATACGCAGTATTTT
>TRBV30|.|TRBD1|TRBJ1-5|14
CAWTRQGYDQPQHF
TGTGCCTGGACTAGACAGGGGTATGATCAGCCCCAGCATTTT
>TRBV12-3/TRBV12-4|once|.|TRBJ1-3|12
CASSLLGRTIYF
TGTGCCAGCAGTTTACTGGGCCGTACCATATATTTT
>TRBV29-1|.|.|TRBJ1-5|13
CSVETGNGQPQHF
TGCAGCGTTGAAACAGGGAACGGTCAGCCCCAGCATTTT
>TRBV28|.|TRBD1|TRBJ1-2|18
CASSPPTSTGWSNYGYTF
TGTGCCAGCAGCCCTCCAACCTCGACAGGGTGGAGTAACTATGGCTACACCTTC
>TRBV3-1/TRBV3-2|.|.|TRBJ1-1|16
CASSQDPSVGGTEAFF
TGTGCCAGCAGCCAAGATCCTTCAGTGGGCGGGACTGAAGCTTTCTTT
>TRBV7-3|.|.|TRBJ1-3|14
CASSSGSSGNTIYF
TGTGCCAGCAGCTCCGGGTCCTCTGGAAACACCATATATTTT
>TRBV2|.|TRBD1|TRBJ2-7|13
CASTRDSYYEQYF
TGTGCCAGCACCCGGGACAGCTACTACGAGCAGTACTTC
>TRBV4-2|.|.|TRBJ2-1|15
CASSQDGGSHNEQFF
TGTGCCAGCAGCCAAGATGGGGGGAGTCACAATGAGCAGTTCTTC
>TRBV28|.|.|TRBJ1-1|13
CASSSPTELEAFF
TGTGCCAGCAGTTCCCCGACGGAGCTAGAAGCTTTCTTT